What follows are 3 T cell receptor beta chains derived from one specimen sequenced in a study of OX40 agonist ivuxolimab in advanced cancers. The protocol was immunoSEQ multiplex PCR, while the TCRdb copy is restricted to in-frame clones and leaves out a portion. The table has about 72,000 clones, 88% seen once. Sequencing used CD4+ or CD8+ T cells sorted from blood, obtained in a trial of the OX40 agonist ivuxolimab. The source of these receptors is an adult with an advanced solid tumor such as melanoma, head and neck, liver or kidney cancer.

This CDR3 is CASSGGYGGNTIYF. The CDR3 nucleotides are TGTGCCAGTAGTGGGGGCTATGGTGGAAACACCATATATTTT. V and J are TRBV19 and TRBJ1-3; perhaps TRBD1 as D (6 bases). The CDR3 sequence is 14 residues long. From germline, CDR1 is LNHDA and CDR2 SQIVND (reference sequence). Trimming cost V 5 bases and J 3 bases, with 11 bases left between them. Filled out from reference TRBV19 and TRBJ1-3, the complete variable domain reads DGGITQSPKYLFRKEGQNVTLSCEQNLNHDAMYWYRQDPGQGLRLIYYSQIVNDFQKGDIAEGYSVSREKKESFPLTVTSAQKNPTAFYLCASSGGYGGNTIYFGEGSWLTVV.

The CDR3 DNA sequence: TGTGCCAGCTCACCACCAGGGGTGAACACTGAAGCTTTCTTT. This gives the protein CASSPPGVNTEAFF. The chain couples TRBV18 to TRBJ1-1, with a tentative D call TRBD1 (5 bases). Germline loops: CDR1 KGHSH, CDR2 LQKENI. V lost 0 bases and J 0 bases, leaving 5 bases between the germline ends. This CDR3 comprises 14 residues.

The chain joins TRBV7-9 to TRBJ2-1, with 9 bases lining up with TRBD1. V shed 1 base, J shed 8 bases, and the junction held 6 bases outside the gene matches. CDR1 is SEHNR and CDR2 is FQNEAQ in the germline V gene (reference sequence). The length of the CDR3 is 15 residues. CDR3 coding DNA: TGTGCCAGCAGCTTAGGGACAGGGGAGGTGGATGAGCAGTTCTTC. Translated, it gives CASSLGTGEVDEQFF.